Listed below are T cell receptor beta chains from one sample, sequenced in a study of shared T cell receptors in the human thymus. Using immunoSEQ multiplex PCR, the repertoire was profiled, and TCRdb retains in-frame clones only, with some absent. The data show about 730,000 clones, with approximately 85% seen just once and around 0.0094% held by the top ten. These data also featured in a second study, about human thymus T cells.

Input material: thymocytes. These receptors were collected from a girl under three years old with a congenital heart defect. CDR3s leave out the opening cysteine and the closing phenylalanine or tryptophan. The size entry is marked missing in some rows and otherwise reads once, few, many or a size class.

v_call: TRBV4-3
clone_size: NA
cdr3_aa: ASSPPGATLNTEAF

v_call: TRBV7-8
clone_size: NA
cdr3_aa: ASSSGLAGGFIYNEQF

v_call: TRBV4-2
clone_size: NA
cdr3_aa: ASSQGETSGADAYNEQF

v_call: TRBV28
clone_size: once
cdr3_aa: ASSAGPWVIMAGNTIY

v_call: TRBV10-2
clone_size: NA
cdr3_aa: ASSDRTMNTEAF

v_call: TRBV4-2
clone_size: few
cdr3_aa: ASSQEPVLAGGGEQY

v_call: TRBV7-3
clone_size: NA
cdr3_aa: ASKGQGRSSSYNEQF

v_call: TRBV15
clone_size: once
cdr3_aa: ATSRGGDRVYGYT

v_call: TRBV19
clone_size: NA
cdr3_aa: ASRVGTGENNEQF

v_call: TRBV5-3
clone_size: NA
cdr3_aa: ARSLGAGVPETQY

v_call: TRBV19
clone_size: NA
cdr3_aa: ASARYPDSQNQPQH

v_call: TRBV10-3
clone_size: once
cdr3_aa: ATSRGGDEQF

v_call: TRBV27
clone_size: NA
cdr3_aa: ASSFTRRVLSRSSTDTQY

v_call: TRBV11-1
clone_size: NA
cdr3_aa: ASSPDRGVEDTIY

v_call: TRBV27
clone_size: NA
cdr3_aa: ASSLGGAYGYT

v_call: TRBV7-2
clone_size: NA
cdr3_aa: ASSLQGAGFNRNEQF

v_call: TRBV7-3
clone_size: NA
cdr3_aa: ASSPGQSYGYT

v_call: TRBV29-1
clone_size: NA
cdr3_aa: SVEDRGVRDEQF

v_call: TRBV9
clone_size: NA
cdr3_aa: ASSPTLLASGYT

v_call: TRBV5-5
clone_size: NA
cdr3_aa: ASSLRRTGKYGYT

v_call: TRBV7-7
clone_size: NA
cdr3_aa: ASSFQNNQTGGETQY